Detailed here is one T cell receptor beta chain. Source study methods: The assay estimated nucleated cells by amplifying reference gene primers. Some clones are missing from TCRdb's copy, which holds only in-frame ones; the method was immunoSEQ multiplex PCR. The D gene and trimming were derived from the DNA, and the V and J assignments and clone size from that table. This sample yields 110,000 to 150,000 clones, of which around 80% are seen a single time; 5% belongs to the top ten. The CDR3 length is 14 residues. CDR1 is SNHLY and CDR2 is FYNNEI in the germline V gene. Trimming removed 6 bases from V and 5 bases from J, with 13 bases in between. The data belong to a study of blood T cell repertoires in COVID-19. Study in general: COVID-19 samples collected from the United States, Italy and Spain covered acute and convalescent phases. PBMCs, B-cell-depleted T cells, or T cells provided the cDNA or gDNA that made up the material.

V is TRBV2 and J is TRBJ2-2; maybe TRBD1 (6 bases). The sequence came from a woman aged 50 to 60 with acute or convalescent COVID-19. The material sequenced was peripheral blood. The CDR3 region is CASREQQGTGELFF. DNA for the CDR3: TGTGCCAGCAGGGAACAACAGGGAACCGGGGAGCTGTTTTTT.